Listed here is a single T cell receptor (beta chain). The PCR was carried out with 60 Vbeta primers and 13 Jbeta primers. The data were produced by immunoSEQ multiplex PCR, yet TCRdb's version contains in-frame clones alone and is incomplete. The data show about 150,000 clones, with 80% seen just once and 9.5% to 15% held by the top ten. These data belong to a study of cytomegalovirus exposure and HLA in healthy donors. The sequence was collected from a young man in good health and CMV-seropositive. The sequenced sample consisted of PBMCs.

The DNA of the CDR3 is TGTGCCAGCAGCTTAGGAGGGACAGGGAGTCGCACAGATACGCAGTATTTT. Its translation is CASSLGGTGSRTDTQYF. The genes are TRBV7-2 and TRBJ2-3, with 9 bases that match TRBD1. The CDR3 contains 17 residues. Trimming cost V 1 base and J 1 base; bases outside gene matches: 6. CDR1 is SGHTA and CDR2 is FQGNSA in the germline V gene.